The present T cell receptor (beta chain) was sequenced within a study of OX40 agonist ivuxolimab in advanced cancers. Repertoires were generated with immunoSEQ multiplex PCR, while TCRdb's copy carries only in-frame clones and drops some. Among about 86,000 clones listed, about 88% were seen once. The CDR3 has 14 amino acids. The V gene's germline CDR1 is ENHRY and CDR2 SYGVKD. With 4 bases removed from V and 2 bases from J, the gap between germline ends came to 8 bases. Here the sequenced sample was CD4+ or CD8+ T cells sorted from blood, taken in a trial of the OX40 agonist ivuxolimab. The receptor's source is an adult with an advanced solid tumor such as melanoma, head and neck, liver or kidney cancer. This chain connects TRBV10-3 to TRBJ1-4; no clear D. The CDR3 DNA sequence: TGTGCCATCAGTGCGACTGGTACTAATGAAAAACTGTTTTTT. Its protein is CAISATGTNEKLFF.